The T cell receptor beta chain described here comes from a study of CD8 T cells in ankylosing spondylitis. The CDR3 runs to 14 residues. V shed 0 bases and J shed 6 bases, with 12 bases lying between them. From germline, CDR1 is MNHEY and CDR2 SVGAGI. The study, taken as a whole, reports: Past research had described some motif variants in reactive arthritis synovial fluid and blood. Apparently characteristic of ankylosing spondylitis blood was a TCR beta motif (roughly eight highly homologous variants). Clones linked to disease were reported to show significant enrichment in matched ankylosing spondylitis synovial fluid.

This clonotype was seen many times. Its antigen is still unknown. Using quantitative 5'-RACE with molecular barcodes, the authors made TCR beta libraries. TCRdb fed the 5' RACE reads into MiXCR, producing one record per CDR3 protein. The sample lists about 240,000 distinct CDR3 sequences; 9.5% to 12% were seen once. The sequence derives from a male donor with ankylosing spondylitis or in good health (not recorded which). Sequencing input: blood, either unsorted or a sorted T cell fraction (not recorded which). This sequence joins TRBV6-5 and TRBJ2-7; a weak D match, TRBD1 (5 bases). CDR3: CASSYSEGASEQYF. CDR3 nucleotide sequence: TGTGCCAGCAGTTACTCGGAAGGGGCTAGCGAGCAGTACTTC.